This passage covers 3 T cell receptor beta chains from one sample sequenced in a study of beta chain features in type 1 diabetes (dated by TCRdb to the late 2010s). The library was built by means of the immunoSEQ multiplex PCR assay. The High Capacity cDNA Reverse Transcription Kit was used to reverse transcribe all of the isolated RNA, meaning that expressed TCRB transcripts were what got sequenced. Entries here come from immuneACCESS through TCRdb and include only in-frame sequences with V and J called. Some clones fail to appear in such tables; in the studies checked, an unresolved V gene covers under half of the shortfall, and the cause of the remainder is unknown. This sample comprises 250,000 to 400,000 clones, 12% to 15% of them detected only once. Around 7% of the sample is held by the ten biggest clonotypes. Source material: central memory CD4+ T cells from blood. Source of these receptors: a man in his thirties or forties in good health.

This clone was seen only a few times. V and J are TRBV18 and TRBJ1-5; D gene uncertain. Trimming shortened V by 8 bases and J by 0 bases, and 14 bases separated the two germline ends. The germline gives CDR1 KGHSH, CDR2 LQKENI. The CDR3 loop spans 15 amino acids. The CDR3 nucleotides are TGTGCCAGCGCACATAACAGCAATAGCAATCAGCCCCAGCATTTT. It is translated as CASAHNSNSNQPQHF.

The rearrangement links TRBV10-3 to TRBJ1-1; 10 bases are a match to TRBD1. Germline values: CDR1 ENHRY, CDR2 SYGVKD. Trimming removed 10 bases from V and 0 bases from J; junction bases left unmatched: 11. CDR3 size: 16 residues. The DNA for the CDR3 is TGTGCCACCCGACCGGGACAGGGGTTGATGAACACTGAAGCTTTCTTT. This translates into CATRPGQGLMNTEAFF.

This clone was detected ten times or more. The chain recombines TRBV7-2 with TRBJ2-2, with 16 bases aligning to TRBD2. Germline-derived CDR1 and CDR2 are SGHTA and FQGNSA. The V segment lost 5 bases and the J segment 7 bases; nucleotides outside the gene matches: 10. The CDR3 contains 18 residues. This CDR3 is CASSGQAGLAGGHGELFF. The CDR3 bases are TGTGCCAGCAGCGGGCAAGCGGGACTAGCGGGGGGGCACGGGGAGCTGTTTTTT.